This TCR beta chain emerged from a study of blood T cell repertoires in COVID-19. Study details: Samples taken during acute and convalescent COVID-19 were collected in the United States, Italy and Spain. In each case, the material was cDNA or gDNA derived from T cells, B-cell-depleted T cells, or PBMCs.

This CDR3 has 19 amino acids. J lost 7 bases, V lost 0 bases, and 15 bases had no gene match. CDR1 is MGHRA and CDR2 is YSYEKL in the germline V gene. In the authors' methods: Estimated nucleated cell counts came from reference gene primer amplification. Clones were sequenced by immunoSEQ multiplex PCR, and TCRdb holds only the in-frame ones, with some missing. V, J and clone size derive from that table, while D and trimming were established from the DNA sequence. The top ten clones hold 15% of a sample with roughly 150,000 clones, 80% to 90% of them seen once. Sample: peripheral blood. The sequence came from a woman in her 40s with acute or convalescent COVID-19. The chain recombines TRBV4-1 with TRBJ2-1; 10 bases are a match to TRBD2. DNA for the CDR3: TGCGCCAGCAGCCAAGATTCAAGCGGGAGGGCCGGGTTATCGAATGAGCAGTTCTTC. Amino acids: CASSQDSSGRAGLSNEQFF.